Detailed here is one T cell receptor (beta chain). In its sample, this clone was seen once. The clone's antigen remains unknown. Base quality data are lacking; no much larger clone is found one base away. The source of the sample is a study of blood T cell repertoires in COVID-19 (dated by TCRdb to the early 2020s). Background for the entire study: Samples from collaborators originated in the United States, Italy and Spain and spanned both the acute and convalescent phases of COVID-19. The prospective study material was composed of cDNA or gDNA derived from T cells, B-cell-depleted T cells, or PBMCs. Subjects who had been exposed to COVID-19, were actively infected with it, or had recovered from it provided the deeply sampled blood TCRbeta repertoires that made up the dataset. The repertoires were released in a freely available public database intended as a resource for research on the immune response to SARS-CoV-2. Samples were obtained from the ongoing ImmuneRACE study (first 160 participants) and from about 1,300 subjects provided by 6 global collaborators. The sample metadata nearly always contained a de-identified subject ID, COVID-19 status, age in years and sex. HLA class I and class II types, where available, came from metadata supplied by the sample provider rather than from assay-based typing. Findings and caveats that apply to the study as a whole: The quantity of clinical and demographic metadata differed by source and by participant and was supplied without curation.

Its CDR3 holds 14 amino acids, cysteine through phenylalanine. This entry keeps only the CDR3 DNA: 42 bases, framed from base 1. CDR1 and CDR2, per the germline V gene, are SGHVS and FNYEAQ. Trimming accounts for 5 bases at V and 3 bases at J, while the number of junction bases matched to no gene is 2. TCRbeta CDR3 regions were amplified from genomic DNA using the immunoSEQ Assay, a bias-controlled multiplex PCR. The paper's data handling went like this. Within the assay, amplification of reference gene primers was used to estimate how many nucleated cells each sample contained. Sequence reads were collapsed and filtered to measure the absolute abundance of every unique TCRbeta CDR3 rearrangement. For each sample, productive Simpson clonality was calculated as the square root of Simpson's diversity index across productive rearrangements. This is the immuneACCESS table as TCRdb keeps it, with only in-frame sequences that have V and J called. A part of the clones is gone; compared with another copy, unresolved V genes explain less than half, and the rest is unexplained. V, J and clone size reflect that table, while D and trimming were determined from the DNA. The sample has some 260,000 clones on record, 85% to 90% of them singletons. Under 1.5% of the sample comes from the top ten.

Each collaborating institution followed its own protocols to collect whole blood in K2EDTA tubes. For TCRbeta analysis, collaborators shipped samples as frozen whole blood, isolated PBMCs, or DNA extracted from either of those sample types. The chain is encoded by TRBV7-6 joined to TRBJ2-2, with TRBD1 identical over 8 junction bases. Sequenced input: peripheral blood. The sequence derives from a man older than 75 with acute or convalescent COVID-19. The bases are TGTGCCAGCAGCCTACAGGGGGACACCGGGGAGCTGTTTTTT. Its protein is CASSLQGDTGELFF.